Listed here are 3 T cell receptor beta chains from one sample, sequenced in a study of shared clonotypes between healthy human individuals. Here immunoSEQ multiplex PCR was the method, and the copy in TCRdb shows in-frame clones only, minus some. Of millions of clones detected, around nine tenths appear once; the ten largest clones hold 0.14%. Sequenced input: naive CD4+ T cells sorted from blood. Described subset: CD45RA+ positively selected. Source of these receptors: a man between 18 and 29 years old in good health.

The chain uses TRBV6-5 and TRBJ1-3, with D possibly being TRBD1 (5 bases). The DNA end lines up better with TRBJ2-2; the J call may be wrong. There are 13 residues in the CDR3. Germline V gene data show CDR1 as MNHEY and CDR2 as SVGAGI. CDR3 amino acids: CASTREVAGELFF. As DNA, the CDR3 is TGTGCCAGCACCAGGGAAGTCGCCGGGGAGCTGTTTTTT.

J is TRBJ1-1 and V is TRBV10-3; D not resolved. The CDR3 sequence is 13 residues long. The V end lost 4 bases, the J end lost 8 bases, and 14 bases lay between the germline ends. The germline CDR1 and CDR2 sequences are ENHRY and SYGVKD. CDR3 protein: CAISVSEAQEAFF. The CDR3 DNA follows: TGTGCCATCAGTGTATCGGAGGCCCAGGAAGCTTTCTTT.

This chain links TRBV6-6 with TRBJ1-5, with no clear D. The CDR3 covers 14 residues. Trimming stripped 6 bases from V and 2 bases from J, with 11 bases between. Germline values: CDR1 MNHNY, CDR2 SVGAGI (reference sequence). CDR3 sequence reads: CASSQTEGNQPQHF. The CDR3 nucleotides read TGTGCCAGCAGCCAAACCGAAGGCAATCAGCCCCAGCATTTT.